These 24 T cell receptor beta chains came from one sample sequenced in a study of identical twins. TCRdb re-called the 5' RACE reads with MiXCR, one entry per CDR3 protein. In the table there are approximately 620,000 distinct CDR3 sequences, 8% to 9% of which are singletons. These same data were also listed under a study on yellow fever vaccine responses in identical twins.

Sequenced sample: PBMCs. The receptor source for this set is a young woman in good health.

This clonotype turned up a few times. The chain couples TRBV2 to TRBJ1-2, with TRBD1 as a possible D gene (5 bases). This CDR3 region has 13 residues. V dropped 1 base and J dropped 7 bases, with 10 bases sitting between them. Germline-derived CDR1 and CDR2 are SNHLY and FYNNEI. The CDR3 nucleotides are TGTGCCAGCAGTGAAGAGGGGCGGGGTGGCTACACCTTC. It encodes CASSEEGRGGYTF.

This clonotype was counted at least ten times. The V call is TRBV29-1, the J call TRBJ2-7; D remains unclear. This CDR3 comprises 13 residues. Germline V gives CDR1 SQVTM, CDR2 ANQGSEA. V lost 0 bases and J 4 bases, leaving 10 bases between the germline ends. In DNA form, the CDR3 reads TGCAGCGTTGAAGATCCTACCCGATACGAGCAGTACTTC. It specifies CSVEDPTRYEQYF.

This clonotype turned up a few times. The chain carries TRBV28 and TRBJ2-5, with 11 nucleotides matching TRBD2. CDR3 length: 16 amino acids. Germline CDR1 and CDR2: MDHEN and SYDVKM. The V segment lost 7 bases and the J segment 7 bases; nucleotides outside the gene matches: 14. The CDR3 sequence: CASKAGLADNSRTQYF. CDR3 DNA: TGTGCCAGCAAGGCGGGACTAGCGGATAACAGTCGGACCCAGTACTTC.

This clonotype was counted ten times or more. This sequence joins TRBV5-1 and TRBJ2-1; 12 bases line up with TRBD2. The germline gives CDR1 SGHRS, CDR2 YFSETQ. Trimming cost V 2 bases and J 1 base; bases outside gene matches: 7. The CDR3 length is 18 residues. CDR3 region: CASSLSLAGGYSYNEQFF. DNA of the CDR3: TGCGCCAGCAGCTTATCCCTAGCGGGAGGGTATTCCTACAATGAGCAGTTCTTC. The full variable domain, in which reference TRBV5-1 and TRBJ2-1 provide the parts outside the CDR3, is KAGVTQTPRYLIKTRGQQVTLSCSPISGHRSVSWYQQTPGQGLQFLFEYFSETQRNKGNFPGRFSGRQFSNSRSEMNVSTLELGDSALYLCASSLSLAGGYSYNEQFFGPGTRLTVL.

The table lists this clonotype with a few counts. V gene TRBV20-1 combines with J gene TRBJ2-1, with 7 nucleotides matching TRBD2. Germline-derived CDR1 and CDR2 are DFQATT and SNEGSKA (reference sequence). The J segment lost 5 bases and the V segment lost 3 bases, leaving 7 bases of the junction unmatched. The CDR3 length is 14 residues. This chain's CDR3 is CSARGSGTNNEQFF. CDR3 bases: TGCAGTGCTAGGGGCTCCGGGACTAACAATGAGCAGTTCTTC.

The chain is built from TRBV6-1 and TRBJ1-1; D ambiguous. V shed 4 bases and J shed 5 bases, with 17 bases lying between them. Looked up from germline, CDR1 is MNHNS and CDR2 is SASEGT. This CDR3 has 15 amino acids. The CDR3 is CASSVVHDDRTEAFF. Here the CDR3 DNA reads TGTGCCAGCAGTGTGGTACACGACGATCGGACTGAAGCTTTCTTT.

This clonotype was found many times. V gene TRBV2 combines with J gene TRBJ2-1, with D possibly being TRBD1 or TRBD2 (5 bases each). CDR1 and CDR2 (germline): SNHLY, FYNNEI. V was trimmed by 4 bases and J by 3 bases, leaving 13 bases between them. The CDR3 extends over 15 amino acids. DNA of the CDR3: TGTGCCAGCAGTGGGGGCCTAGCCCTCTACAATGAGCAGTTCTTC. Translated, it gives CASSGGLALYNEQFF.

This clonotype has only a few counts. This chain joins TRBV6-1 and TRBJ1-2; 7 bases match TRBD1. J lost 6 bases, V lost 7 bases, and 5 bases had no gene match. This CDR3 has 12 residues. The germline gives CDR1 MNHNS, CDR2 SASEGT. The CDR3 DNA sequence: TGTGCCAGCAACCGACAGGGAGATGGCTACACCTTC. Protein product: CASNRQGDGYTF.

This chain connects TRBV9 to TRBJ1-3, with TRBD1 as a possible D gene (5 bases). The germline V gene encodes CDR1 SGDLS and CDR2 YYNGEE. The CDR3 loop spans 14 amino acids. The germline V and J ends were trimmed by 3 bases and 4 bases, with 11 bases remaining between them. The CDR3 DNA is TGTGCCAGCAGCGCGAGGGGACCCGGAAACACCATATATTTT. Residues: CASSARGPGNTIYF.

J is TRBJ2-1 and V is TRBV27; no clear D gene. The CDR3 consists of 14 residues. V was clipped by 8 bases and J by 8 bases, with 19 bases between them. The germline CDR1 and CDR2 sequences are MNHEY and SMNVEV (reference sequence). CDR3 nucleotide sequence: TGTGCCAGCGGCGCAGGCGCCCCTTGGGATGAGCAGTTCTTC. Amino acids: CASGAGAPWDEQFF.

The V gene is TRBV5-1, the J gene TRBJ2-7; 13 bases align to TRBD2. Germline lookup yields CDR1 SGHRS and CDR2 YFSETQ. The CDR3 is 15 amino acids. Trimming at V came to 5 bases and at J to 2 bases, leaving 4 bases not matched to a gene. Written as DNA, the CDR3 is TGCGCCAGCAGTCGACTAGCGGGGGGTGCCTACGAGCAGTACTTC. Translating gives CASSRLAGGAYEQYF.

Details on this clonotype: This may come from a read error, since a much larger clone is one base off. The chain recombines TRBV5-1 with TRBJ2-1; D remains unclear. The length of the CDR3 is 15 residues. CDR1 is SGHRS and CDR2 is YFSETQ in the germline V gene. Trimming stripped 0 bases from V and 5 bases from J, with 12 bases between. CDR3 protein: CASSLGSSGNNEQFF. DNA for the CDR3: TGCGCCAGCAGCTTGGGCAGCTCGGGCAACAATGAGCAGTTCTTC. Supplemented by reference TRBV5-1 and TRBJ2-1, the full variable domain reads KAGVTQTPRYLIKTRGQQVTLSCSPISGHRSVSWYQQTPGQGLQFLFEYFSETQRNKGNFPGRFSGRQFSNSRSEMNVSTLELGDSALYLCASSLGSSGNNEQFFGPGTRLTVL.

This clonotype has just one count. Given a much more abundant clone one base away, this may be a read error. In this CDR3 the conserved last residue, phenylalanine or tryptophan, is missing, so a read error is likely. The CDR3 loop is CASSLERAPSYNEQFL. Written as DNA, the CDR3 is TGTGCCAGCAGCTTAGAGAGGGCCCCCTCCTACAATGAGCAGTTCCTC. The chain is built from TRBV7-9 and TRBJ2-1, with a weak D call TRBD2 (5 bases). The CDR3 is 16 residues long. Per germline, CDR1 SEHNR and CDR2 FQNEAQ (reference sequence). V was clipped by 1 base and J by 0 bases, with 10 bases between them.

The chain recombines TRBV29-1 with TRBJ2-7; TRBD2 agrees at 7 bases. Germline loops: CDR1 SQVTM, CDR2 ANQGSEA. V dropped 6 bases and J dropped 6; count of bases not matched to a gene: 14. The CDR3 runs to 14 residues. The CDR3 bases are TGCAGCGTCACGCTCGGGAGGTCCCCTTCCGAGCAGTACTTC. It is translated as CSVTLGRSPSEQYF.

This chain joins TRBV15 and TRBJ2-7; 7 bases map to TRBD2. The CDR3 length is 14 residues. V shed 2 bases and J 2 bases; nucleotides not matched to a gene: 3. In germline, CDR1 is LNHNV, CDR2 YYDKDF (reference sequence). CDR3 nucleotide sequence: TGTGCCACCAGCAGAACAAGCGGGACCTACGAGCAGTACTTC. It translates to CATSRTSGTYEQYF.

The rearrangement joins TRBV24-1 to TRBJ2-3; a possible D gene is TRBD2 (5 bases). V was shortened by 2 bases and J by 6 bases, with 20 bases between the two germline ends. The germline CDR1 and CDR2 sequences are KGHDR and SFDVKD. The CDR3 is 17 amino acids. CDR3 bases: TGTGCCACCAGTGATTCAGAATCGGACTTACTGGGGGATACGCAGTATTTT. This encodes CATSDSESDLLGDTQYF.

This rearrangement joins TRBV7-9 to TRBJ2-7; 8 positions match TRBD2. J was trimmed by 5 bases and V by 5 bases; bases with no gene match: 11. This CDR3 has 15 amino acids. Germline V gene sequence: CDR1 SEHNR, CDR2 FQNEAQ (reference sequence). CDR3 nucleotide sequence: TGTGCCAGCAGCCCGGGGGGGGCAGGGCACCACGAGCAGTACTTC. Translating it yields CASSPGGAGHHEQYF.

This clonotype turned up a few times. The V and J genes are TRBV20-1 and TRBJ2-7; TRBD2 is a possible D gene (6 bases). Germline V lookup: CDR1 DFQATT, CDR2 SNEGSKA (reference sequence). This CDR3 region has 15 residues. Trimming stripped 2 bases from V and 2 bases from J, with 16 bases between. The CDR3 protein is CSARTQGSGPYEQYF. Written as DNA, the CDR3 is TGCAGTGCTAGAACCCAGGGTAGCGGTCCCTACGAGCAGTACTTC.

V usage is TRBV6-2 or TRBV6-3 and J usage is TRBJ2-3; 7 bases match TRBD1. Germline loops: CDR1 MNHEY, CDR2 SVGEGT. The CDR3 sequence is 15 residues long. V shed 5 bases, J shed 1 base, and the junction held 6 bases outside the gene matches. The CDR3 spells CASSDRETRTDTQYF. In nucleotides, the CDR3 is TGTGCCAGCAGTGACAGGGAAACGCGCACAGATACGCAGTATTTT.

This clonotype was counted at least ten times. The rearrangement uses TRBV12-3 or TRBV12-4 and TRBJ2-1, with D perhaps matching TRBD1 or TRBD2 (5 bases each). The CDR3 contains 12 residues. V lost 1 base and J 10 bases, leaving 8 bases between the germline ends. The CDR3 DNA reads as TGTGCCAGCAGTTTAGGTGGGGGAGAGCAGTTCTTC. This encodes CASSLGGGEQFF.

The chain uses TRBV12-2 and TRBJ2-3; TRBD2 is the table's D call, not checked against the DNA. TRBV12-2 is deemed a pseudogene. The CDR3 length is 19 residues. The CDR3, as DNA: TGTGCAAGTCGCCGAAGGTGGAGGTTAACTAGCGGGGCCACAGATACGCAGTATTTT. Translated: CASRRRWRLTSGATDTQYF.

This clonotype was recorded a few times. The V and J genes are TRBV20-1 and TRBJ1-2; the match to TRBD1 covers 9 bases. V was pared by 6 bases and J by 3 bases, with 8 bases of the junction left unmatched. CDR1 is DFQATT, CDR2 SNEGSKA, per germline (reference sequence). CDR3 length: 14 amino acids. The CDR3: CSAQDRGEDYGYTF. CDR3 sequence (DNA): TGCAGTGCGCAGGACAGGGGAGAGGACTATGGCTACACCTTC.

V is TRBV11-2 and J is TRBJ2-7, with 12 bases aligning to TRBD2. J gave up 0 bases and V 1 base, and 7 bases lay outside the gene matches. This CDR3 region has 18 residues. Germline V CDR1 and CDR2: SGHAT, FQNNGV. The CDR3 sequence is CASSLVALAGGTSYEQYF. The CDR3 coding sequence is TGTGCCAGCAGCTTAGTGGCACTAGCGGGAGGAACCTCCTACGAGCAGTACTTC. Full variable domain (outside the CDR3, taken from reference TRBV11-2 and TRBJ2-7): EAGVAQSPRYKIIEKRQSVAFWCNPISGHATLYWYQQILGQGPKLLIQFQNNGVVDDSQLPKDRFSAERLKGVDSTLKIQPAKLEDSAVYLCASSLVALAGGTSYEQYFGPGTRLTVT.

The gene calls are TRBV27 and TRBJ2-3; possibly TRBD1 or TRBD2 for D (6 bases each). Germline V CDR1 and CDR2: MNHEY, SMNVEV (reference sequence). The CDR3 length is 13 residues. Trimming left V 8 bases short and J 2 bases short, with 11 bases between. This CDR3 is CASCWGATDTQYF. Written as DNA, the CDR3 is TGTGCCAGCTGCTGGGGGGCCACAGATACGCAGTATTTT.